A selection of T cell receptor beta chains follows, all from one sample in a study of response to subunit inactivated influenza vaccine. Via MiXCR, TCRdb re-called the RT-PCR reads, giving one row per CDR3 protein. This sample has around 500,000 distinct CDR3 sequences; about 10% occur once, and the top ten carry approximately 12%. This specimen consisted of PBMCs from blood, obtained more than 35 days after vaccination. These receptors were obtained from a man aged 50 to 60 who received an inactivated influenza vaccine. Both conserved end residues are part of each CDR3. D genes are given only for firm matches. Rows give clone size only sometimes, using once, few, many, or a class for an expanded clone.

>TRBV4-3|TRBJ2-7|.|.
TGCGCCAGCAGCCGGGCGATACAGGGAAGTCAAACCTACGAGCAGTACTTC
CASSRAIQGSQTYEQYF
>TRBV29-1|TRBJ1-2|few|TRBD1
TGCAGCGTCCTAGGACAGGGGGGTTTGGAATACACCTTC
CSVLGQGGLEYTF
>TRBV11-2|TRBJ2-1|.|.
TGTGCCAGCAGCTTAAGACCCCGGGACTCTGGAGTCAATGAGCAGTTCTTC
CASSLRPRDSGVNEQFF
>TRBV7-8|TRBJ2-3|many|.
TGTGCCAGCAGCTGGGGTAGGACAGATACGCAGTATTTT
CASSWGRTDTQYF
>TRBV2|TRBJ2-7|few|TRBD1
TGTGCCAGCAGTGGAAAACCGGGACAGGCCGCCTACGAGCAGTACTTC
CASSGKPGQAAYEQYF
>TRBV20-1|TRBJ2-3|.|TRBD2
TGCAGTGTCTCCGGGACTAGCAGGGGAGATACGCAGTATTTT
CSVSGTSRGDTQYF
>TRBV20-1|TRBJ1-1|many|.
TGCAGTGCTAGAGGGGGTGTGAACACTGAAGCTTTCTTT
CSARGGVNTEAFF
>TRBV5-6|TRBJ1-2|.|.
TGTGCCAGCAGCTTATTCTCCAATGGCTACACCTTC
CASSLFSNGYTF
>TRBV6-6|TRBJ2-4|many|.
TGTGCCAGCAGTTACAATCAGGGAATTCAGTACTTC
CASSYNQGIQYF
>TRBV7-9|TRBJ2-5|.|.
TGTGCCAGCAGCTTAGTCCCGCTTTTAGGAGGAGAGACCCAGTACTTC
CASSLVPLLGGETQYF
>TRBV12-3/TRBV12-4|TRBJ2-1|few|.
TGTGCCAGCAGTCCCACCGGAGAGAATGAGCAGTTCTTC
CASSPTGENEQFF
>TRBV4-1|TRBJ2-1|.|TRBD1
TGCGCCAGCAGCCAAGGTCAACAGGGGATCTACAATGAGCAGTTCTTC
CASSQGQQGIYNEQFF
>TRBV28|TRBJ2-6|.|.
TGTGCCAGGGGCCCGGGCCTCCTCTGCTGGGGGGCCAACGTCCTGACTTTC
CARGPGLLCWGANVLTF
>TRBV7-9|TRBJ1-2|.|.
TGTGCCAGCAGCTCCCGCCGGTCAGGGGCGTATGGCTACACCTTC
CASSSRRSGAYGYTF
>TRBV20-1|TRBJ2-3|few|TRBD1
TGCAGTGCTACTGGGACAGACACAGATACGCAGTATTTT
CSATGTDTDTQYF
>TRBV6-5|TRBJ2-2|few|.
TGTGCCAGCAGTTACTCTTTCCAGGACCACACCGGGGAGCTGTTTTTT
CASSYSFQDHTGELFF
>TRBV12-3/TRBV12-4|TRBJ2-1|few|TRBD1
TGTGCCAGCAACTCTCTCGGGACAGGGGACAATGAGCAGTTCTTC
CASNSLGTGDNEQFF
>TRBV12-3/TRBV12-4|TRBJ1-2|few|.
TGTGCCAGCAGTTTTACGACTAACTATGGCTACACCTTC
CASSFTTNYGYTF
>TRBV29-1|TRBJ2-2|many|.
TGCAGCGTTGCGGGCCCGACGAACACCGGGGAGCTGTTTTTT
CSVAGPTNTGELFF
>TRBV20-1|TRBJ1-2|.|TRBD1
TGCAGTGCTAGAGATTTTACAGGGGGCGGTAATGGCTACACCTTC
CSARDFTGGGNGYTF
>TRBV5-5|TRBJ1-5|.|.
TGTGCCAGCAGCTTGGTCCCAGGGATGGGTCAGCCCCAGCATTTT
CASSLVPGMGQPQHF
>TRBV4-2|TRBJ1-2|.|.
TGTGCCAGCAGCCCCCGACAGGTCGTCAGGGTCAACTATGGCTACACCTTC
CASSPRQVVRVNYGYTF
>TRBV24-1|TRBJ2-5|.|TRBD1
TGTGCCACCAGTGAAACAGGGGGAGGAGAGACCCAGTACTTC
CATSETGGGETQYF
>TRBV5-1|TRBJ2-7|.|.
TGCGCCAGCAGCGTAGGACCCTCCTACTCCTACGAGCAGTACTTC
CASSVGPSYSYEQYF
>TRBV2|TRBJ2-5|.|.
TGTGCCAGCAGCCGAATTCCGATACAAGAGACCCAGTACTTC
CASSRIPIQETQYF
>TRBV30|TRBJ2-1|.|TRBD1
TGTGCCTGGAGCCCTGGACAGGGGGCTAATGAGCAGTTCTTC
CAWSPGQGANEQFF
>TRBV3-1|TRBJ2-1|few|TRBD1
TGTGCCAGCAGCCGGGCCGGAGGACAGGGGTGGTATGAGCAGTTCTTC
CASSRAGGQGWYEQFF
>TRBV20-1|TRBJ2-7|few|.
TGCAGTGCCCCGGGGGACCGTACTTACGAGCAGTACTTC
CSAPGDRTYEQYF